Described below is a single T cell receptor beta chain sequence and its context. Its antigen is currently unknown. This entry belongs to a study of shared clonotypes between healthy human individuals. About the research overall: Three men and a couple of women, aged 18 to 49, were donors. Study-wide points: Compared with memory subsets, naive subsets generally had larger estimated richness. Though the depth was large, rarefaction showed that sorted-subset sequencing was incomplete. Donors were few, which limited the genetic and exposure-history diversity represented.

Clones were sequenced by immunoSEQ multiplex PCR, and TCRdb holds only the in-frame ones, with some missing. Of roughly 1.5 million clones in the sample, 95% to 99% were seen once. Per the germline V gene, CDR1 is SNHLY and CDR2 is FYNNEI. This CDR3 comprises 13 residues. Trimming left V 5 bases short and J 6 bases short, with 11 bases between. The TCR comes from a man aged 25 to 40 in good health. The genes are TRBV2 and TRBJ1-5, with D tentatively TRBD1 (5 bases). Source material: naive CD4+ T cells sorted from blood. Subset noted: CD45RA+ positively selected. CDR3 sequence (DNA): TGTGCCAGCAGTATCGGGACGATTCAGCCCCAGCATTTT. Its translation is CASSIGTIQPQHF. The variable domain in full, completed from reference TRBV2 and TRBJ1-5, reads EPEVTQTPSHQVTQMGQEVILRCVPISNHLYFYWYRQILGQKVEFLVSFYNNEISEKSEIFDDQFSVERPDGSNFTLKIRSTKLEDSAMYFCASSIGTIQPQHFGDGTRLSIL.